A single sample is the source of the 16 T cell receptor beta chains below, sequenced in a study of blood T cell repertoires in COVID-19. Profiling relied on immunoSEQ multiplex PCR, and the TCRdb table lists in-frame clones only, not all of them. The repertoire includes roughly 400,000 clones, about nine tenths of them detected once, and about 0.6% sits in the top ten. The sample taken for sequencing was PBMCs or T cells enriched from blood (not recorded which). The source of these receptors is a man younger than 35 who had recovered from COVID-19.

The chain has TRBV4-1 and TRBJ1-3; 7 bases fit TRBD1. Germline CDR1 MGHRA, CDR2 YSYEKL. V lost 1 base and J lost 0; bases outside the gene matches: 9. The CDR3 length is 18 residues. The CDR3: CASSQGYEGGISGNTIYF. CDR3 nucleotide sequence: TGCGCCAGCAGCCAAGGATATGAAGGGGGCATCTCTGGAAACACCATATATTTT.

This clone turned up a few times. The chain uses TRBV7-9 and TRBJ2-7, with D possibly matching TRBD2 (5 bases). Trimming shortened V by 5 bases and J by 1 base, and 15 bases separated the two germline ends. Germline CDR1 SEHNR, CDR2 FQNEAQ (reference sequence). The CDR3 spans 15 residues. The CDR3 nucleotides read TGTGCCAGCAGCAAGGGCGGGCCTGCTTCCTACGAGCAGTACTTC. Translating it yields CASSKGGPASYEQYF.

This sequence joins TRBV5-1 and TRBJ2-7, with D possibly TRBD1 on 8 matching bases. CDR3 length equals 15 residues. Germline assignment: CDR1 SGHRS and CDR2 YFSETQ. The V end lost 0 bases, the J end lost 4 bases, and 14 bases lay between the germline ends. CDR3 loop: CASSLGQGRAYEQYF. The CDR3 nucleotides read TGCGCCAGCAGCTTGGGACAGGGGAGGGCTTACGAGCAGTACTTC. The complete variable domain, with remaining parts taken from reference TRBV5-1 and TRBJ2-7, reads KAGVTQTPRYLIKTRGQQVTLSCSPISGHRSVSWYQQTPGQGLQFLFEYFSETQRNKGNFPGRFSGRQFSNSRSEMNVSTLELGDSALYLCASSLGQGRAYEQYFGPGTRLTVT.

The rearrangement joins TRBV11-2 to TRBJ2-7; D perhaps matches TRBD1 (6 bases). The CDR3 length is 14 residues. The V gene's germline CDR1 is SGHAT and CDR2 FQNNGV. With 3 bases removed from V and 4 bases from J, the gap between germline ends came to 13 bases. CDR3 DNA: TGTGCCAGCAGCTTCCCAGGGGTCGGGTACGAGCAGTACTTC. This codes for CASSFPGVGYEQYF.

V and J are TRBV12-3 or TRBV12-4 and TRBJ1-2; D may be TRBD1 (6 bases). The CDR3 has 13 residues. Trimming took off 4 bases at V and 3 bases at J, with 9 bases between the two ends. CDR3 nucleotide sequence: TGTGCCAGCAGTTATCGACAGGACTATGGCTACACCTTC. It encodes CASSYRQDYGYTF.

The chain combines TRBV21-1 with TRBJ2-7; no check of the table's D call, TRBD1, against the DNA was made. TRBV21-1 is a listed pseudogene. The CDR3 is 15 residues long. CDR3 nucleotide sequence: TGTGCCAGCAGCAAAGTGGGGACAGGGGAGTGCGAGCAGTACTTC. Its protein is CASSKVGTGECEQYF.

The CDR3 loop is CASSPTGAGGENIQYF. In nucleotides, the CDR3 is TGTGCCAGCAGCCCTACAGGGGCGGGAGGGGAAAACATTCAGTACTTC. This chain links TRBV14 with TRBJ2-4, with TRBD2 matching over 9 bases. The CDR3 is 16 amino acids. Germline CDR1 and CDR2: SGHDN and FVKESK. The V segment lost 4 bases and the J segment 5 bases; nucleotides outside the gene matches: 9. The full variable domain, completed using reference TRBV14 and TRBJ2-4, is EAGVTQFPSHSVIEKGQTVTLRCDPISGHDNLYWYRRVMGKEIKFLLHFVKESKQDESGMPNNRFLAERTGGTYSTLKVQPAELEDSGVYFCASSPTGAGGENIQYFGAGTRLSVL.

The chain recombines TRBV3-1 (or the pseudogene TRBV3-2) with TRBJ2-7; a possible D gene is TRBD2 (5 bases). Trimming took 1 base from V and 7 from J, leaving 17 bases between them. The CDR3 spans 15 residues. Germline V gene sequence: CDR1 LGHDT, CDR2 YNNKEL (reference sequence). In nucleotides, the CDR3 is TGTGCCAGCAGCCAAGCCCCCGGGATCGTAGGGGAGCAGTACTTC. Its protein product is CASSQAPGIVGEQYF.

The V call is TRBV5-8, the J call TRBJ2-3, with a tentative D call TRBD1 (6 bases). Germline loops: CDR1 SGHTS, CDR2 YDEGEE. CDR3 length: 15 amino acids. V lost 3 bases and J lost 4, with 15 bases in between. This chain's CDR3 is CASSSGTGNADTQYF. In DNA form, the CDR3 reads TGTGCCAGCAGCTCAGGAACAGGGAACGCAGATACGCAGTATTTT.

The V call is TRBV5-1, the J call TRBJ1-4; 7 bases match TRBD1. Trimming at V came to 4 bases and at J to 2 bases, leaving 8 bases not matched to a gene. The CDR3 is made up of 16 amino acids. In germline, CDR1 is SGHRS, CDR2 YFSETQ. CDR3 sequence (DNA): TGCGCCAGCAGCCCAATACAGGGGAACACTAATGAAAAACTGTTTTTT. Amino acid sequence: CASSPIQGNTNEKLFF. The variable domain in full, with the rest retrieved from reference TRBV5-1 and TRBJ1-4, is KAGVTQTPRYLIKTRGQQVTLSCSPISGHRSVSWYQQTPGQGLQFLFEYFSETQRNKGNFPGRFSGRQFSNSRSEMNVSTLELGDSALYLCASSPIQGNTNEKLFFGSGTQLSVL.

The genes are TRBV5-1 and TRBJ1-5, with D perhaps matching TRBD1 (5 bases). There are 18 residues in the CDR3. The germline V gene has CDR1 SGHRS and CDR2 YFSETQ. The V gene lost 4 bases and the J gene lost 4 bases, with 24 bases spanning the gap. The CDR3 DNA reads TGCGCCAGCAGCATGGGGCCGCAGGGTTCTTCCATAAATCAGCCCCAGCATTTT. As protein: CASSMGPQGSSINQPQHF.

The chain combines TRBV5-4 with TRBJ2-3; a weak D match, TRBD2 (6 bases). The CDR3 loop spans 13 amino acids. Germline assignment: CDR1 SGHNT and CDR2 YYREEE (reference sequence). V was clipped by 6 bases and J by 0 bases, with 8 bases between them. The CDR3 reads CASMTRSTDTQYF. The CDR3 DNA is TGTGCCAGCATGACTAGAAGCACAGATACGCAGTATTTT.

The gene calls are TRBV11-2 and TRBJ2-2, with D perhaps TRBD2 (7 bases). V lost 5 bases, J lost 4 bases, and 11 bases lay in between. The CDR3 totals 14 residues. Germline CDR1 and CDR2: SGHAT and FQNNGV. The CDR3 loop is CASSPGGRTGELFF. As DNA, the CDR3 is TGTGCCAGCAGCCCCGGGGGGCGCACCGGGGAGCTGTTTTTT. Combining the CDR3 with reference TRBV11-2 and TRBJ2-2 gives the whole variable domain EAGVAQSPRYKIIEKRQSVAFWCNPISGHATLYWYQQILGQGPKLLIQFQNNGVVDDSQLPKDRFSAERLKGVDSTLKIQPAKLEDSAVYLCASSPGGRTGELFFGEGSRLTVL.

The chain couples TRBV27 to TRBJ1-6; 8 nucleotides line up with TRBD1. V shed 10 bases, J shed 6 bases, and the junction held 5 bases outside the gene matches. The length of the CDR3 is 13 residues. Germline V lookup: CDR1 MNHEY, CDR2 SMNVEV (reference sequence). Here the CDR3 DNA reads TGTGCCACGTCGACAGGGGTTAATTCACCCCTCCACTTT. This gives the protein CATSTGVNSPLHF.

The chain combines TRBV30 with TRBJ1-2; 8 bases line up with TRBD1. The CDR3 is 14 residues long. CDR1 GTSNPN and CDR2 SVGIG come from the germline V gene (reference sequence). V lost 4 bases to trimming and J lost 4 bases; unmatched junction nucleotides: 8. Here the CDR3 reads CAWKPSGGSYGYTF. DNA for the CDR3: TGTGCCTGGAAGCCGTCAGGGGGCTCCTATGGCTACACCTTC.

In its sample, this clone was seen once. The genes are TRBV29-1 and TRBJ2-1; 9 bases map to TRBD2. Germline-derived CDR1 and CDR2 are SQVTM and ANQGSEA. This CDR3 comprises 16 residues. V gave up 0 bases and J gave up 6 bases; unmatched junction bases: 9. The CDR3 protein is CSVEDMAGGVLNEQFF. CDR3 nucleotide sequence: TGCAGCGTTGAAGATATGGCGGGGGGGGTCCTCAATGAGCAGTTCTTC.